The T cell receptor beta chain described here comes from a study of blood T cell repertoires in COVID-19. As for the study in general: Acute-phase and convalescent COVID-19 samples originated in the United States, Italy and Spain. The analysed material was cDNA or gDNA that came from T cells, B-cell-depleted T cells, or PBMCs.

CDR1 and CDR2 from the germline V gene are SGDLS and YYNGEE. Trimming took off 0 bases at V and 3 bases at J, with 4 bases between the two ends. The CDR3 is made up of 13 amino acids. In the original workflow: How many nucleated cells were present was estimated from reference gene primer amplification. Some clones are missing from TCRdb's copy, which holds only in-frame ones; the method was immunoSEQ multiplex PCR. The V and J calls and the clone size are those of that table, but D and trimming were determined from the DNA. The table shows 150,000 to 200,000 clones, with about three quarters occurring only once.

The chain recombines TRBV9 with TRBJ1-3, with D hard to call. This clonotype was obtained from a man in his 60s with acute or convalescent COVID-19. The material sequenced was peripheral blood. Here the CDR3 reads CASSVDYGNTIYF. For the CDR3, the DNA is TGTGCCAGCAGCGTAGATTATGGAAACACCATATATTTT.